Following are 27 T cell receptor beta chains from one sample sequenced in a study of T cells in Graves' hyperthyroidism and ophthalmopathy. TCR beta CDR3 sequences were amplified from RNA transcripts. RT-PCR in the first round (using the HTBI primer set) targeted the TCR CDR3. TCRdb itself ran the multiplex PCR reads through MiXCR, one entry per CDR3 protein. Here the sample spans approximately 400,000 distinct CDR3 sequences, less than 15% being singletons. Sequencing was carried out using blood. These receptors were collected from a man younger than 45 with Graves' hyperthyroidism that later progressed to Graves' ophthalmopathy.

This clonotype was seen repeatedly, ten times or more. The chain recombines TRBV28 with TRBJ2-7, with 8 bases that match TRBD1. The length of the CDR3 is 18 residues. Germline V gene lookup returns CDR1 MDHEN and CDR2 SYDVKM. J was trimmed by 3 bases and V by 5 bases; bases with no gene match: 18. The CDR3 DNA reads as TGTGCCAGCAGTCTCTACCTTCTTAACCGGGACAGGTACTACGAGCAGTACTTC. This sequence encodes CASSLYLLNRDRYYEQYF.

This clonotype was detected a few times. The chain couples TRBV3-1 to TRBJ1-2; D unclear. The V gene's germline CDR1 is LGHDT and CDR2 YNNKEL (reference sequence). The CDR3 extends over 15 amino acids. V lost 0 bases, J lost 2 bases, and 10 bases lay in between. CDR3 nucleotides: TGTGCCAGCAGCCAAGATCCAGGATTAAACTATGGCTACACCTTC. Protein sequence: CASSQDPGLNYGYTF.

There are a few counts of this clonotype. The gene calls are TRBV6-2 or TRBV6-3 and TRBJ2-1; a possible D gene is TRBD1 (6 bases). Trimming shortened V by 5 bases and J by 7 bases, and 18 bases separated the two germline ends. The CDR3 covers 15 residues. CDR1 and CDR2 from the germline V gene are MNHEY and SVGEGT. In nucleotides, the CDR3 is TGTGCCAGCAGTGACTTTAGAAGGGACAAGAATGAGCAGTTCTTC. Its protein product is CASSDFRRDKNEQFF.

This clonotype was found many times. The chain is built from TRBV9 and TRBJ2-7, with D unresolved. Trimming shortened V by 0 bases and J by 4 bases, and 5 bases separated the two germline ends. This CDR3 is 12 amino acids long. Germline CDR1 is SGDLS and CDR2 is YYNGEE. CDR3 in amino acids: CASSVAGYEQYF. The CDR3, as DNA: TGTGCCAGCAGCGTAGCGGGTTACGAGCAGTACTTC.

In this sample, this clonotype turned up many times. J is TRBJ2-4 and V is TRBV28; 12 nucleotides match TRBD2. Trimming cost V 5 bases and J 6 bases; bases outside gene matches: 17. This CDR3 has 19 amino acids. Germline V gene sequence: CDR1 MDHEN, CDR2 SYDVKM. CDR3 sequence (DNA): TGTGCCAGCAGTAGAATGACTAGCGGGGGCCCTCGGTACGGAAACATTCAGTACTTC. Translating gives CASSRMTSGGPRYGNIQYF.

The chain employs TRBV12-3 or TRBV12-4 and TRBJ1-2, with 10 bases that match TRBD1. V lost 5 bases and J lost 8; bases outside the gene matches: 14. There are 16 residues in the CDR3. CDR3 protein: CASSPPWDRGVRGYTF. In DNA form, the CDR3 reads TGTGCCAGCAGTCCGCCTTGGGACAGGGGAGTGAGGGGCTACACCTTC.

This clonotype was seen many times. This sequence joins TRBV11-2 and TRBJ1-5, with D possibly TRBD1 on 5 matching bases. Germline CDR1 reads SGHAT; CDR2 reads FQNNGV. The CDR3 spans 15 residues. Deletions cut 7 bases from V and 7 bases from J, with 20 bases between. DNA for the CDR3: TGTGCCAGCACCGACTTACTCCGACAGTTACAGCCCCAGCATTTT. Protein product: CASTDLLRQLQPQHF.

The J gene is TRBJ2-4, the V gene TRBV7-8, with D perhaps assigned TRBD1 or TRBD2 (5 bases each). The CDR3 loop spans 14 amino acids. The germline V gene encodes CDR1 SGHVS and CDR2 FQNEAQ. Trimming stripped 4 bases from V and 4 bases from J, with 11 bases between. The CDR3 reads CASSSGTGKNIQYF. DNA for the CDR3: TGTGCCAGCAGCTCCGGGACGGGAAAAAACATTCAGTACTTC. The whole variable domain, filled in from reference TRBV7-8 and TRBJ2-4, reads GAGVSQSPRYKVAKRGQDVALRCDPISGHVSLFWYQQALGQGPEFLTYFQNEAQLDKSGLPSDRFFAERPEGSVSTLKIQRTQQEDSAVYLCASSSGTGKNIQYFGAGTRLSVL.

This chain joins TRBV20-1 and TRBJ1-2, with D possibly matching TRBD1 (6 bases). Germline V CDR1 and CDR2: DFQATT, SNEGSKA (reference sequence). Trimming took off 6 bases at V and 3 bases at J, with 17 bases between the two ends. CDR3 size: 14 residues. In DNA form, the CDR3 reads TGCAGTGCGTATTCCGGGACACAGGACTATGGCTACACCTTC. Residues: CSAYSGTQDYGYTF.

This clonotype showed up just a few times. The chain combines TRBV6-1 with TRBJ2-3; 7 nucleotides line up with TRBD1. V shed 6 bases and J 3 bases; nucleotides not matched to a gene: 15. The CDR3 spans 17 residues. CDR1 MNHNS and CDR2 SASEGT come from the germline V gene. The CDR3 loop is CASSYASTGIGTDTQYF. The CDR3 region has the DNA TGTGCCAGCAGCTATGCGTCGACAGGGATTGGGACAGATACGCAGTATTTT.

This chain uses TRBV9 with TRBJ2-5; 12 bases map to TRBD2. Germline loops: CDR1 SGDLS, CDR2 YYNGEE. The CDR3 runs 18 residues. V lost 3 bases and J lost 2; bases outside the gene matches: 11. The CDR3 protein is CASSAMTSGGLHQETQYF. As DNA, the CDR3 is TGTGCCAGCAGCGCAATGACTAGCGGGGGCCTTCATCAAGAGACCCAGTACTTC.

Here the CDR3 DNA reads TGTGCCAGCAGTTTATATGTAGCGGGGGGGTATGGTGAGCAGTTCTTC. Amino acid sequence: CASSLYVAGGYGEQFF. V gene TRBV28 combines with J gene TRBJ2-1; 11 positions agree with TRBD2. The CDR3 extends over 16 amino acids. J gave up 9 bases and V 1 base, and 8 bases lay outside the gene matches. Germline CDR1 and CDR2: MDHEN and SYDVKM.

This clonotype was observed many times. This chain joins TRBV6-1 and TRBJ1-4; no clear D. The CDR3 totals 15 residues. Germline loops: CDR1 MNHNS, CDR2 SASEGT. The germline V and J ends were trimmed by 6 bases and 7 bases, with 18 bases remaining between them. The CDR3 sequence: CASSYGPTRGEKLFF. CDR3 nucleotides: TGTGCCAGCAGCTACGGGCCCACACGGGGTGAAAAACTGTTTTTT.

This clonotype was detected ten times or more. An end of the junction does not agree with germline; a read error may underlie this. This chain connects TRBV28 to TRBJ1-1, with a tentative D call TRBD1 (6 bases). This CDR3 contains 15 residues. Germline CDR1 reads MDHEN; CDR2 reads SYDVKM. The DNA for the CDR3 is TGTGCCAGCACCCCTGGGGGGGGCATGAAGACTGAAGCTTTCTTT. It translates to CASTPGGGMKTEAFF.

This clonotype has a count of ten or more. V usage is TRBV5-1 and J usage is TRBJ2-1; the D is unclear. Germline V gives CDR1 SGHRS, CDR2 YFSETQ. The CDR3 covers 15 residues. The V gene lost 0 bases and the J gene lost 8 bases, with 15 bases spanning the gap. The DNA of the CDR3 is TGCGCCAGCAGCTTGGCCCCAGCAGGTTTCGATGAGCAGTTCTTC. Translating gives CASSLAPAGFDEQFF.

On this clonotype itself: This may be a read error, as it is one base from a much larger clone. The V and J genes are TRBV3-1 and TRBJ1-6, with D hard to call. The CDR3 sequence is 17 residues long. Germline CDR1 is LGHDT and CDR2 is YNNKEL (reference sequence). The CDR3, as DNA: TGTGCCGGCAGCCAAGACGGACTATACTCCTATAATTCACCCCTCCACTTT. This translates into CAGSQDGLYSYNSPLHF.

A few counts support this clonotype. The CDR3 loop is CASSAGEAEQYF. CDR3 bases: TGTGCCAGCAGCGCCGGGGAAGCCGAGCAGTACTTC. The J gene is TRBJ2-7, the V gene TRBV9, with D possibly being TRBD2 (5 bases). The germline gives CDR1 SGDLS, CDR2 YYNGEE. Trimming cost V 3 bases and J 6 bases, with 10 bases left between them. CDR3 length: 12 residues. Drawing the rest from reference TRBV9 and TRBJ2-7, the complete variable domain is DSGVTQTPKHLITATGQRVTLRCSPRSGDLSVYWYQQSLDQGLQFLIQYYNGEERAKGNILERFSAQQFPDLHSELNLSSLELGDSALYFCASSAGEAEQYFGPGTRLTVT.

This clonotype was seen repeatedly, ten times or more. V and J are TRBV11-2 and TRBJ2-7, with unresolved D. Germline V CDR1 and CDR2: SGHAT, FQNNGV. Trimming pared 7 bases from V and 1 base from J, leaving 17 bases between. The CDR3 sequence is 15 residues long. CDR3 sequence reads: CASTLLAAFSYEQYF. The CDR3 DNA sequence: TGTGCCAGCACCCTGCTCGCGGCTTTTTCCTACGAGCAGTACTTC.

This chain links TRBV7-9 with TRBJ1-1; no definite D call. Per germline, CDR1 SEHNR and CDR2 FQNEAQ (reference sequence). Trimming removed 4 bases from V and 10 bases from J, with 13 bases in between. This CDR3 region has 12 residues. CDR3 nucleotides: TGTGCCAGCAGCTCTCGGGATTTAGTAGCTTTCTTT. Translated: CASSSRDLVAFF.

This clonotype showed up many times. This chain's CDR3 is CASSLGEGASYNEQFF. In nucleotides, the CDR3 is TGTGCCAGCAGTTTAGGTGAGGGGGCTTCCTACAATGAGCAGTTCTTC. The genes are TRBV28 and TRBJ2-1, with 7 bases that match TRBD1. The germline V gene has CDR1 MDHEN and CDR2 SYDVKM. Trimming at V came to 2 bases and at J to 1 base, leaving 5 bases not matched to a gene. This CDR3 contains 16 residues. Complete variable domain (other parts from reference TRBV28 and TRBJ2-1): DVKVTQSSRYLVKRTGEKVFLECVQDMDHENMFWYRQDPGLGLRLIYFSYDVKMKEKGDIPEGYSVSREKKERFSLILESASTNQTSMYLCASSLGEGASYNEQFFGPGTRLTVL.

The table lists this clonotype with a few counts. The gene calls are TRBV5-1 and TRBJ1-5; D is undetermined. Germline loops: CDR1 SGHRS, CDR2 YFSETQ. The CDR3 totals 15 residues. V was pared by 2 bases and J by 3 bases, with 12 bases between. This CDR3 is CASSFTGPHNQPQHF. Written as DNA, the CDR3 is TGCGCCAGCAGCTTTACTGGACCGCACAATCAGCCCCAGCATTTT. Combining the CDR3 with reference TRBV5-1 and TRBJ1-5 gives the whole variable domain KAGVTQTPRYLIKTRGQQVTLSCSPISGHRSVSWYQQTPGQGLQFLFEYFSETQRNKGNFPGRFSGRQFSNSRSEMNVSTLELGDSALYLCASSFTGPHNQPQHFGDGTRLSIL.

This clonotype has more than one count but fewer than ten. This CDR3 reads CASKGTGENQPQHF. The CDR3 bases are TGTGCCAGCAAAGGGACAGGAGAGAATCAGCCCCAGCATTTT. J is TRBJ1-5 and V is TRBV12-3 or TRBV12-4, with 8 bases identical to TRBD1. CDR3 length equals 14 residues. The V gene end was trimmed by 7 bases and the J gene end by 4 bases; junction bases not matched to a gene: 6.

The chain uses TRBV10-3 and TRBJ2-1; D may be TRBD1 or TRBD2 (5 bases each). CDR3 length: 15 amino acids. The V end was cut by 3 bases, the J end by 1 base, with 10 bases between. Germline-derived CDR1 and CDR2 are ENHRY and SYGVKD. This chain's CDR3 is CAISDEGLSYNEQFF. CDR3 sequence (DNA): TGTGCCATCAGTGATGAGGGGCTTTCCTACAATGAGCAGTTCTTC.

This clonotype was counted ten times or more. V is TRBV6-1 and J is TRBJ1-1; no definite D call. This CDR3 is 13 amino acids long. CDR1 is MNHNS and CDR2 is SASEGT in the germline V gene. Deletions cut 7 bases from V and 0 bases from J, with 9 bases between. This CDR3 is CASILRMNTEAFF. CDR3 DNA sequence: TGTGCCAGCATCTTACGGATGAACACTGAAGCTTTCTTT.

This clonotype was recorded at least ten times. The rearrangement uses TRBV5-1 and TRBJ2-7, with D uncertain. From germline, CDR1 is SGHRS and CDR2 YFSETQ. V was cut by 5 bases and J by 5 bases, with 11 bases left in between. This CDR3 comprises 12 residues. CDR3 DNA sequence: TGCGCCAGCAGTCGCGGACGAGACGAGCAGTACTTC. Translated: CASSRGRDEQYF. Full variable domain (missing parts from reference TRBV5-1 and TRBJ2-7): KAGVTQTPRYLIKTRGQQVTLSCSPISGHRSVSWYQQTPGQGLQFLFEYFSETQRNKGNFPGRFSGRQFSNSRSEMNVSTLELGDSALYLCASSRGRDEQYFGPGTRLTVT.

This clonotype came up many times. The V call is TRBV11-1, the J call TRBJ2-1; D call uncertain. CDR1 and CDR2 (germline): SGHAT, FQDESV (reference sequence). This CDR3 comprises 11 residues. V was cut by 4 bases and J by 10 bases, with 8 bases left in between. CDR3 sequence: CASSSQEEQFF. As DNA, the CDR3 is TGTGCCAGCAGCTCCCAAGAGGAGCAGTTCTTC.

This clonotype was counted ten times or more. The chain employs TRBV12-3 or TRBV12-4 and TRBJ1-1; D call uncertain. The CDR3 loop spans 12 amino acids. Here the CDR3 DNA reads TGTGGTCTTGGCGCGGCGGACACTGAAGCTTTCTTT. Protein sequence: CGLGAADTEAFF.